This TCR beta chain was recovered during a study of T cell clonality in common variable immunodeficiency. CDR3 length: 15 residues. Germline V gene lookup returns CDR1 SGHRS and CDR2 YFSETQ. With 8 bases removed from V and 0 bases from J, the gap between germline ends came to 15 bases. Data came from immunoSEQ multiplex PCR; TCRdb stores just in-frame clones and leaves some out. This sample has about 42,000 clones, each found more than once. General study results and limits: Common variable immunodeficiency TCR beta sequences reportedly had fewer deletions and N-nucleotide insertions.

Of CVID subjects, under 16 were female and roughly 29 male, mean age roughly 40. Patients and controls were mostly of Caucasian heritage. CVID subjects were neither ill nor on immunomodulatory or immunosuppressive medication at sampling. On this clone itself: No antigen is known for it. The read terminates 3 residues ahead of where the CDR3 ends, so the germline J gene completes it.

Material for sequencing was peripheral blood mononuclear cells. The chain employs TRBV5-1 and TRBJ2-1, with D unclear. The TCR was taken from a human donor with common variable immunodeficiency. The sequenced CDR3 bases are TGCGCCAGTTATACCGGTGACACCTCCTACAATGAG. This gives the protein CASYTGDTSYNE. The entire CDR3 sequence reads CASYTGDTSYNEQFF.